These T cell receptor beta chains were read from a single sample in a study of cytotoxic CD8 clonotypes in ibrutinib-treated CLL. Assay: immunoSEQ multiplex PCR; the TCRdb copy retains only in-frame clones and omits some. The sample has 55,000 to 85,000 clones, 90% seen once. Here the sequenced sample was PBMCs, taken after 12 months of ibrutinib treatment. The receptors were gathered from a human donor with chronic lymphocytic leukemia. Each CDR3 is given with its conserved first and last residue. A row's size may be missing; if present it is once, few, many or a size class.

clone size	V gene	J gene	CDR3 protein
.	TRBV5-6	TRBJ1-1	CASSLAANTEAFF
.	TRBV11-3	TRBJ2-1	CASSLVGDEQFF
once	TRBV11-2	TRBJ2-3	CASSLDGLAELTDTQYF
.	TRBV7-9	TRBJ2-3	CASSSRLASTDTQYF
.	TRBV2	TRBJ2-7	CASKGTVSSYEQYF
.	TRBV28	TRBJ1-3	CASSFGGTGVTIYF
.	TRBV18	TRBJ2-7	CASSPPRIGGSPYEQYF
.	TRBV21-1	TRBJ2-1	CASSKAPYNEQFF
.	TRBV2	TRBJ2-1	CASSTDFGGRFF
few	TRBV4-1	TRBJ1-3	CASTGDSEAGNTIYF
few	TRBV6-1	TRBJ2-3	CASSESGADTQYF
.	TRBV12-5	TRBJ2-1	CASGLSAGGPSSYNEQFF
.	TRBV9	TRBJ2-7	CASSVAAGDTKNYEQYF
.	TRBV5-1	TRBJ2-3	CASSPRFGSQGTDTQYF
.	TRBV9	TRBJ1-2	CASSVWEPGRDYGYTF
.	TRBV19	TRBJ2-3	CASSRTGFGVMDTQYF
.	TRBV19	TRBJ1-5	CASSNTGGNQPQHF
.	TRBV13	TRBJ2-2	CASSPGTTNTGELFF
.	TRBV12-5	TRBJ1-1	CASGHHQGVNTEAFF
few	TRBV18	TRBJ2-1	CASSQARRNNEQFF
.	TRBV4-1	TRBJ2-1	CASSQDRGLAGYNEQFF
.	TRBV5-1	TRBJ2-5	CASSLGTSGISTQYF
.	TRBV5-1	TRBJ2-4	CASSHGRQGVAKNIQYF
.	TRBV19	TRBJ1-2	CASSNHLTGNYGYTF
.	TRBV7-2	TRBJ1-2	CASSLERASGYTF
.	TRBV19	TRBJ2-5	CASKLEAGGVQETQYF
.	TRBV6-1	TRBJ1-1	CASSEQGRTEAFF
.	TRBV19	TRBJ2-5	CASSIRGGGQETQYF
once	TRBV7-2	TRBJ2-7	CASSPDVRYYEQYF